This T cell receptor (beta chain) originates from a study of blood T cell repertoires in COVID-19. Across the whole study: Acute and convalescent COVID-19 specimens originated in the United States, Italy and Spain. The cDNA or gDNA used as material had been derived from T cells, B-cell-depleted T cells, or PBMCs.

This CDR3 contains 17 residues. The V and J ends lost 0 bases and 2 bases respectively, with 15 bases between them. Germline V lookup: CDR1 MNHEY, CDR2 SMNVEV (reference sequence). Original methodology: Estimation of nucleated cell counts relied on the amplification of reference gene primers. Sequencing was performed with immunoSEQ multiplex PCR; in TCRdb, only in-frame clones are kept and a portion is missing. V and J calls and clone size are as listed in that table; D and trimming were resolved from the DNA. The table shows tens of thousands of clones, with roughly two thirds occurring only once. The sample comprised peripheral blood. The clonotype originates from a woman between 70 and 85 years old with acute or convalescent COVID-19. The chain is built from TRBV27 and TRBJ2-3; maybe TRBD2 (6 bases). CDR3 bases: TGTGCCAGCAGTTTATCGGGGTCCGGGACTTACACAGATACGCAGTATTTT. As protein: CASSLSGSGTYTDTQYF.